These 26 T cell receptor beta chains were all obtained from the same sample, sequenced in a study of blood T cell repertoires in COVID-19. The table came from immunoSEQ multiplex PCR; TCRdb's copy has only in-frame clones and leaves some out. Counted here are about 140,000 clones, about 76% occurring once; the ten biggest clones make up about 8%. Sequencing was done on a sample of peripheral blood. The source is a woman aged 55 to 70 with active or convalescent COVID-19.

The chain couples TRBV27 to TRBJ1-2, with 10 bases aligning to TRBD1. This CDR3 region has 15 residues. Germline CDR1 MNHEY, CDR2 SMNVEV (reference sequence). V trimming: 3 bases; J trimming: 2 bases; junction bases outside the gene matches: 3. The CDR3 sequence: CASSFPGQGNYGYTF. CDR3 bases: TGTGCCAGCAGTTTCCCGGGACAGGGGAACTATGGCTACACCTTC.

V gene TRBV5-1 combines with J gene TRBJ2-1; 8 bases map to TRBD1. V shed 3 bases and J 8 bases; nucleotides not matched to a gene: 7. Per the germline V gene, CDR1 is SGHRS and CDR2 is YFSETQ. This CDR3 is built from 14 residues. CDR3 DNA sequence: TGCGCCAGCAGCTCCGGACAGGGAGTAGATGAGCAGTTCTTC. Translated: CASSSGQGVDEQFF.

This clone was seen more than once but under ten times. J is TRBJ1-6 and V is TRBV19; D gene unclear. Germline V gene lookup returns CDR1 LNHDA and CDR2 SQIVND (reference sequence). Trimming cost V 8 bases and J 8 bases, with 22 bases left between them. This CDR3 has 16 residues. In nucleotides, the CDR3 is TGTGCCAGTTCTCCACCTCTCGGCCGCGGGGATTCACCCCTCCACTTT. This encodes CASSPPLGRGDSPLHF.

This clone was recorded a few times. The chain links TRBV7-8 to TRBJ1-2; TRBD1 agrees at 9 bases. The CDR3 has 14 residues. Germline V CDR1 and CDR2: SGHVS, FQNEAQ. V trimming: 9 bases; J trimming: 5 bases; junction bases outside the gene matches: 10. The CDR3 region has the DNA TGTGCCAGTATGTCAGGGACAGGGATATATGGCTACACCTTC. Amino acid sequence: CASMSGTGIYGYTF.

The chain recombines TRBV6-5 with TRBJ2-1; D gene unclear. CDR1 MNHEY and CDR2 SVGAGI come from the germline V gene. The CDR3 spans 14 residues. Trimming removed 6 bases at V and 4 bases at J, with 13 bases between. CDR3 nucleotide sequence: TGTGCCAGCAGGTTGTTAGGCGGTTACAATGAGCAGTTCTTC. This gives the protein CASRLLGGYNEQFF.

This clone showed up just a few times. The rearrangement uses TRBV6-5 and TRBJ1-6; D is uncertain. Trimming stripped 8 bases from V and 0 bases from J, with 8 bases between. The CDR3 is 14 amino acids. Looked up from germline, CDR1 is MNHEY and CDR2 is SVGAGI. The CDR3 region is CASGFGSYNSPLHF. The CDR3 DNA is TGTGCCAGCGGTTTCGGCTCCTATAATTCACCCCTCCACTTT.

J is TRBJ2-5 and V is TRBV2; 13 bases align to TRBD2. Trimming at V came to 6 bases and at J to 7 bases, leaving 11 bases not matched to a gene. The CDR3 spans 16 residues. Germline lookup yields CDR1 SNHLY and CDR2 FYNNEI. The CDR3 region is CASRPRLAGGGRTQYF. The CDR3 bases are TGTGCCAGCAGGCCGAGACTAGCGGGGGGCGGGAGGACCCAGTACTTC. Full variable domain (outside the CDR3, taken from reference TRBV2 and TRBJ2-5): EPEVTQTPSHQVTQMGQEVILRCVPISNHLYFYWYRQILGQKVEFLVSFYNNEISEKSEIFDDQFSVERPDGSNFTLKIRSTKLEDSAMYFCASRPRLAGGGRTQYFGPGTRLLVL.

V gene TRBV11-3 combines with J gene TRBJ2-1; D is possibly TRBD2 (6 bases). This CDR3 comprises 15 residues. V gave up 4 bases and J gave up 5 bases, with 15 bases separating them. Per the germline V gene, CDR1 is SGHNT and CDR2 is YENEEA. This CDR3 is CASSSTSLRDNEQFF. CDR3 nucleotides: TGTGCCAGCAGCTCTACTAGCCTGAGGGACAATGAGCAGTTCTTC.

This chain uses TRBV11-2 with TRBJ1-1; D might be TRBD1 (5 bases). From germline, CDR1 is SGHAT and CDR2 FQNNGV. V dropped 2 bases and J dropped 5 bases, with 12 bases sitting between them. This CDR3 region has 14 residues. CDR3 amino acids: CASSLFEGVTEAFF. CDR3 DNA sequence: TGTGCCAGCAGCTTATTCGAAGGGGTGACTGAAGCTTTCTTT.

This clone was observed at least ten times. V and J are TRBV24-1 and TRBJ2-7; D unclear. The CDR3 consists of 16 residues. CDR1 and CDR2 from the germline V gene are KGHDR and SFDVKD. Trimming took off 0 bases at V and 2 bases at J, with 13 bases between the two ends. CDR3 sequence reads: CATSDLTSSPTYEQYF. Here the CDR3 DNA reads TGTGCCACCAGTGATTTGACGAGCTCCCCAACCTACGAGCAGTACTTC.

As concerns this clone: Different DNA sequences within this sample yield the same CDR3. The genes are TRBV9 and TRBJ2-5; D perhaps matches TRBD2 (6 bases). Trimming removed 0 bases from V and 1 base from J, with 7 bases in between. The germline V gene has CDR1 SGDLS and CDR2 YYNGEE. CDR3 length equals 14 residues. The CDR3 region has the DNA TGTGCCAGCAGCGTAGCCGGGAGCCAAGAGACCCAGTACTTC. Encoded protein: CASSVAGSQETQYF.

The V and J genes are TRBV3-1 (or the pseudogene TRBV3-2) and TRBJ2-5; D is unresolved. Between the trimmed V and J ends, which lost 1 base and 6 bases, there was a span of 3 bases. From germline, CDR1 is LGHDT and CDR2 YNNKEL (reference sequence). This CDR3 contains 11 residues. The CDR3 is CASSQVKTQYF. For the CDR3, the DNA is TGTGCCAGCAGCCAAGTAAAGACCCAGTACTTC.

The chain links TRBV6-5 to TRBJ2-7; 9 nucleotides align to TRBD1. The CDR3 runs to 15 residues. Germline CDR1 and CDR2: MNHEY and SVGAGI. V shed 0 bases, J shed 3 bases, and the junction held 3 bases outside the gene matches. CDR3 nucleotide sequence: TGTGCCAGCAGTTACTCTGGGACAGGGCTCTACGAGCAGTACTTC. This gives the protein CASSYSGTGLYEQYF.

This clone has only a few counts. The chain has TRBV5-1 and TRBJ2-2; D remains unclear. Germline V gives CDR1 SGHRS, CDR2 YFSETQ. Trimming stripped 5 bases from V and 7 bases from J, with 9 bases between. CDR3 length: 12 residues. As DNA, the CDR3 is TGCGCCAGCAGGGTCACAAACGGGGAGCTGTTTTTT. This sequence encodes CASRVTNGELFF.

The chain couples TRBV19 to TRBJ2-5; 7 bases agree with TRBD1. CDR1 and CDR2 from the germline V gene are LNHDA and SQIVND (reference sequence). This CDR3 spans 14 amino acids. Trimming cost V 4 bases and J 3 bases; bases outside gene matches: 5. The CDR3 protein is CASSTLDREETQYF. The CDR3 region has the DNA TGTGCCAGTAGTACCCTAGACAGGGAAGAGACCCAGTACTTC. Full variable domain (missing parts from reference TRBV19 and TRBJ2-5): DGGITQSPKYLFRKEGQNVTLSCEQNLNHDAMYWYRQDPGQGLRLIYYSQIVNDFQKGDIAEGYSVSREKKESFPLTVTSAQKNPTAFYLCASSTLDREETQYFGPGTRLLVL.

V is TRBV24-1 and J is TRBJ1-5, with D perhaps TRBD1 (6 bases). V gave up 2 bases and J gave up 3 bases, with 13 bases separating them. This CDR3 comprises 16 residues. CDR1 and CDR2 from the germline V gene are KGHDR and SFDVKD. The CDR3 spells CATSDSVGASNQPQHF. Written as DNA, the CDR3 is TGTGCCACCAGTGATTCCGTGGGGGCGTCCAATCAGCCCCAGCATTTT.

The chain employs TRBV6-6 and TRBJ2-1; the D gene is possibly TRBD2 (5 bases). V lost 2 bases to trimming and J lost 5 bases, with 10 bases between them. In germline, CDR1 is MNHNY, CDR2 SVGAGI (reference sequence). This CDR3 contains 14 residues. CDR3 nucleotide sequence: TGTGCCAGCAGTTACGAACTAGTGGACAATGAGCAGTTCTTC. This gives the protein CASSYELVDNEQFF.

The chain couples TRBV18 to TRBJ2-3; 8 bases match TRBD1. The CDR3 is 18 amino acids. Germline V lookup: CDR1 KGHSH, CDR2 LQKENI. V lost 5 bases, J lost 2 bases, and 15 bases stayed unmatched. The CDR3 is CASSFGQGRRLITDTQYF. The CDR3 nucleotides read TGTGCCAGCTCATTTGGACAGGGCAGGAGACTTATCACAGATACGCAGTATTTT.

This chain joins TRBV9 and TRBJ2-1, with 7 nucleotides matching TRBD2. The CDR3 is 16 amino acids. Per germline, CDR1 SGDLS and CDR2 YYNGEE. Trimming took 0 bases from V and 2 from J; bases not matched to a gene: 5. This chain's CDR3 is CASSVAGGGPYNEQFF. In nucleotides, the CDR3 is TGTGCCAGCAGCGTAGCGGGGGGAGGGCCCTACAATGAGCAGTTCTTC.

The CDR3 protein is CASNGWTGDEKLFF. The CDR3 DNA sequence: TGTGCCAGCAATGGTTGGACGGGGGATGAAAAACTGTTTTTT. This chain joins TRBV5-6 and TRBJ1-4, with D tentatively TRBD1 (5 bases). Germline CDR1 is SGHDT and CDR2 is YYEEEE. Trimming removed 6 bases from V and 6 bases from J, with 15 bases in between. This CDR3 is 14 amino acids long.

The chain carries TRBV20-1 and TRBJ2-1; D perhaps matches TRBD1 (6 bases). With 3 bases removed from V and 0 bases from J, the gap between germline ends came to 18 bases. Germline lookup yields CDR1 DFQATT and CDR2 SNEGSKA (reference sequence). The CDR3 has 17 amino acids. The CDR3 nucleotides are TGCAGTGCTAGTGATACAGGGAGCATTAGCTCCTACAATGAGCAGTTCTTC. It codes for CSASDTGSISSYNEQFF.

This clone was counted a single time. The chain has TRBV19 and TRBJ2-1; 11 positions agree with TRBD2. V shed 5 bases, J shed 6 bases, and the junction held 12 bases outside the gene matches. There are 17 residues in the CDR3. In germline, CDR1 is LNHDA, CDR2 SQIVND (reference sequence). The CDR3 protein is CASSHALAGGPGNEQFF. The DNA of the CDR3 is TGTGCCAGTAGTCACGCTTTAGCGGGAGGGCCTGGCAATGAGCAGTTCTTC.

The rearrangement joins TRBV7-2 to TRBJ1-3, with 8 bases matching TRBD1. CDR1 and CDR2 from the germline V gene are SGHTA and FQGNSA. Trimming cost V 1 base and J 9 bases; bases outside gene matches: 8. CDR3 size: 15 residues. CDR3 in amino acids: CASSLEGQGQGTIYF. CDR3 nucleotides: TGTGCCAGCAGCTTAGAAGGACAGGGTCAGGGCACCATATATTTT.

This clone has a handful of counts. The J gene is TRBJ2-7, the V gene TRBV10-3; D perhaps matches TRBD1 (5 bases). The CDR3 runs to 13 residues. V was trimmed by 4 bases and J by 4 bases, leaving 11 bases between them. Per germline, CDR1 ENHRY and CDR2 SYGVKD. The CDR3 bases are TGTGCCATCAGTGTAGGGGAATGGTACGAGCAGTACGTC. Its translation: CAISVGEWYEQYV.

This chain uses TRBV12-3 or TRBV12-4 with TRBJ1-4; possibly TRBD1 for D (5 bases). The CDR3 spans 12 residues. Trimming stripped 6 bases from V and 7 bases from J, with 9 bases between. The CDR3 here is CASSQGFEKLFF. The CDR3 nucleotides read TGTGCCAGCAGCCAGGGCTTTGAAAAACTGTTTTTT.

The CDR3 here is CASKEEFPNQPQHF. CDR3 coding DNA: TGTGCCAGCAAGGAGGAGTTCCCCAATCAGCCCCAGCATTTT. The chain combines TRBV6-5 with TRBJ1-5; no clear D gene. The germline gives CDR1 MNHEY, CDR2 SVGAGI. This CDR3 is 14 amino acids long. V was trimmed by 7 bases and J by 3 bases, leaving 13 bases between them.